The next 30 T cell receptor beta chains were all read from a single sample in a study of T cells in tumors after PD-1 blockade. Sequencing used immunoSEQ multiplex PCR; TCRdb keeps in-frame clones, though not all of them. Found here are some 43,000 clones, about 85% of them singletons; the top ten hold approximately 4.1%. The material was PBMCs, obtained before anti-PD-1 treatment. These receptors were obtained from a human donor with basal cell carcinoma.

This clone was detected only once. V gene TRBV6-2 or TRBV6-3 combines with J gene TRBJ2-1, with 14 nucleotides matching TRBD2. Germline CDR1 MNHEY, CDR2 SVGEGT. The CDR3 contains 17 residues. V gave up 1 base and J gave up 7 bases; unmatched junction bases: 6. The CDR3 region has the DNA TGTGCCAGCAGTTACTTTCCAAGGACTAGCGGGGGGAATGAGCAGTTCTTC. Its protein product is CASSYFPRTSGGNEQFF.

This clone was counted once. The chain couples TRBV6-5 to TRBJ2-3, with 7 positions matching TRBD1. V trimming: 5 bases; J trimming: 6 bases; junction bases outside the gene matches: 8. The germline V gene encodes CDR1 MNHEY and CDR2 SVGAGI. CDR3 size: 14 residues. The CDR3 region has the DNA TGTGCCAGCAGTCTAGACAGGGAAGGGGATACGCAGTATTTT. Translated: CASSLDREGDTQYF.

This sequence joins TRBV6-5 and TRBJ1-5; D is unclear. Germline V gene lookup returns CDR1 MNHEY and CDR2 SVGAGI. The CDR3 runs 14 residues. Between the trimmed V and J ends, which lost 8 bases and 5 bases, there was a span of 16 bases. The CDR3 DNA reads as TGTGCCAGCGGTCTCGAGGGAGCTGATCAGCCCCAGCATTTT. Protein product: CASGLEGADQPQHF.

V usage is TRBV25-1 and J usage is TRBJ2-5; D could derive from TRBD1 or TRBD2 (5 bases each). CDR1 MGHDK and CDR2 SYGVNS come from the germline V gene. Trimming took off 8 bases at V and 1 base at J, with 11 bases between the two ends. This CDR3 comprises 13 residues. The DNA for the CDR3 is TGTGCCAGCGGAAGGGACCGCCAAGAGACCCAGTACTTC. Translating it yields CASGRDRQETQYF.

This clone appeared a single time. The chain links TRBV7-8 to TRBJ2-7, with 8 bases matching TRBD2. The length of the CDR3 is 16 residues. Germline values: CDR1 SGHVS, CDR2 FQNEAQ. V shed 9 bases, J shed 4 bases, and the junction held 17 bases outside the gene matches. The CDR3 here is CASCSPVQRGSYEQYF. In DNA, the CDR3 is TGTGCCAGTTGCTCTCCGGTTCAGCGGGGGTCTTACGAGCAGTACTTC.

The chain employs TRBV7-2 and TRBJ2-2; 7 bases line up with TRBD1. This CDR3 comprises 15 residues. From germline, CDR1 is SGHTA and CDR2 FQGNSA. V gave up 2 bases and J gave up 1 base; unmatched junction bases: 1. CDR3 nucleotide sequence: TGTGCCAGCAGCTTAAGGGGGCTGAACACCGGGGAGCTGTTTTTT. Residues: CASSLRGLNTGELFF. Together with reference TRBV7-2 and TRBJ2-2, the CDR3 gives the full variable domain: GAGVSQSPSNKVTEKGKDVELRCDPISGHTALYWYRQSLGQGLEFLIYFQGNSAPDKSGLPSDRFSAERTGGSVSTLTIQRTQQEDSAVYLCASSLRGLNTGELFFGEGSRLTVL.

This clone was seen a few times. This chain joins TRBV5-1 and TRBJ1-2, with D possibly TRBD1 on 5 matching bases. CDR3 length: 14 residues. The germline gives CDR1 SGHRS, CDR2 YFSETQ. Trimming stripped 4 bases from V and 4 bases from J, with 14 bases between. The CDR3 loop reads CASSREGYGYGYTF. The CDR3 DNA reads as TGCGCCAGCAGCCGGGAGGGGTATGGCTATGGCTACACCTTC. Together with reference TRBV5-1 and TRBJ1-2, the CDR3 gives the full variable domain: KAGVTQTPRYLIKTRGQQVTLSCSPISGHRSVSWYQQTPGQGLQFLFEYFSETQRNKGNFPGRFSGRQFSNSRSEMNVSTLELGDSALYLCASSREGYGYGYTFGSGTRLTVV.

This chain uses TRBV24-1 with TRBJ1-1, with TRBD1 matching 11 bases. The germline V gene encodes CDR1 KGHDR and CDR2 SFDVKD. J lost 0 bases, V lost 5 bases, and 7 bases had no gene match. The CDR3 is 17 amino acids. CDR3 sequence (DNA): TGTGCCACCAGTGCTAGGACAGGGGGCTACCTGAACACTGAAGCTTTCTTT. Translation gives CATSARTGGYLNTEAFF.

V gene TRBV7-9 combines with J gene TRBJ1-1, with D possibly TRBD1 on 5 matching bases. Trimming left V 3 bases short and J 3 bases short, with 11 bases between. The CDR3 has 14 amino acids. Germline CDR1 SEHNR, CDR2 FQNEAQ (reference sequence). This CDR3 is CASSFDGAYTEAFF. The CDR3 DNA reads TGTGCCAGCAGCTTCGACGGGGCTTACACTGAAGCTTTCTTT.

The chain uses TRBV6-4 and TRBJ2-3, with no clear D. Germline V gives CDR1 MRHNA, CDR2 SNTAGT. V lost 2 bases, J lost 2 bases, and 8 bases lay in between. The CDR3 consists of 14 residues. The CDR3 region is CASSDRGFTDTQYF. The CDR3 DNA follows: TGTGCCAGCAGTGACCGAGGCTTCACAGATACGCAGTATTTT.

The J gene is TRBJ1-2, the V gene TRBV7-6; weak D call: TRBD1 (6 bases). The CDR3 is 19 amino acids. Germline-derived CDR1 and CDR2 are SGHVS and FNYEAQ. V lost 0 bases and J lost 6, with 26 bases in between. The CDR3: CASSLAPRSERGLVDGYTF. For the CDR3, the DNA is TGTGCCAGCAGCTTAGCGCCTAGGTCTGAACGGGGGCTGGTTGATGGCTACACCTTC.

In this sample, this clone turned up once. The chain uses TRBV19 and TRBJ1-2; no clear D. The CDR3 contains 12 residues. CDR1 and CDR2 (germline): LNHDA, SQIVND (reference sequence). Trimming took off 3 bases at V and 4 bases at J, with 6 bases between the two ends. CDR3 sequence (DNA): TGTGCCAGTAGTATGGGAGGCTATGGCTACACCTTC. It yields the protein CASSMGGYGYTF.

The chain has TRBV10-3 and TRBJ2-5; 9 bases match TRBD2. The junction had 7 bases not matched to a gene; V was cut back by 6 bases and J by 5 bases. There are 14 residues in the CDR3. Germline V gene sequence: CDR1 ENHRY, CDR2 SYGVKD. CDR3: CAIRDPAGGETQYF. As DNA, the CDR3 is TGTGCCATCAGAGATCCCGCGGGGGGGGAGACCCAGTACTTC.

This clone came up once. The V gene is TRBV6-6, the J gene TRBJ2-5; perhaps TRBD2 as D (5 bases). V was pared by 7 bases and J by 7 bases, with 13 bases between. CDR3 size: 12 residues. CDR1 and CDR2 (germline): MNHNY, SVGAGI (reference sequence). Here the CDR3 reads CASKGPEGTQYF. The CDR3 region has the DNA TGTGCCAGCAAAGGGCCCGAGGGGACCCAGTACTTC.

The CDR3 DNA reads as TGTGCCACCAGTGAGCGGGACAGGGGGGCCGCAGAGCAGTACTTC. Translated: CATSERDRGAAEQYF. This rearrangement joins TRBV24-1 to TRBJ2-7, with 11 bases aligning to TRBD1. Unmatched junction bases numbered 8, after V lost 4 bases and J lost 7 bases. Germline loops: CDR1 KGHDR, CDR2 SFDVKD. The CDR3 spans 15 residues.

This clone was detected only once. J is TRBJ2-1 and V is TRBV7-9; 8 bases are a match to TRBD1. The CDR3 consists of 17 residues. V trimming: 0 bases; J trimming: 5 bases; junction bases outside the gene matches: 9. Germline lookup yields CDR1 SEHNR and CDR2 FQNEAQ (reference sequence). The CDR3 loop is CASSLAKGTGGNNEQFF. For the CDR3, the DNA is TGTGCCAGCAGCTTAGCGAAGGGAACAGGGGGAAACAATGAGCAGTTCTTC.

This clone is medium-sized by share. The chain uses TRBV7-9 and TRBJ1-1; D unclear. The CDR3 loop spans 12 amino acids. Trimming cost V 2 bases and J 3 bases, with 4 bases left between them. The germline V gene encodes CDR1 SEHNR and CDR2 FQNEAQ (reference sequence). CDR3 bases: TGTGCCAGCAGCTTATCTTACACTGAAGCTTTCTTT. Its protein product is CASSLSYTEAFF.

Concerning this clone itself: This likely comes from a read error, as the CDR3 has no conserved phenylalanine or tryptophan at its end. Because the CDR3's place on the DNA is in doubt, the DNA is left out and the CDR3 is given as listed by TCRdb. This chain links TRBV11-3 with TRBJ2-4; the table's D call TRBD2 went unverified against the DNA. Germline V gives CDR1 SGHNT, CDR2 YENEEA. The CDR3 is made up of 9 amino acids, end residues included. The CDR3 spells CASIRAGTE.

This chain links TRBV5-1 with TRBJ2-3, with TRBD2 matching over 8 bases. The junction had 8 bases not matched to a gene; V was cut back by 4 bases and J by 4 bases. The length of the CDR3 is 15 residues. CDR1 SGHRS and CDR2 YFSETQ come from the germline V gene. For the CDR3, the DNA is TGCGCCAGCAGCCTTCCCGGGGGGGACTCAGATACGCAGTATTTT. Its protein product is CASSLPGGDSDTQYF.

This clone was recorded a few times. The V and J genes are TRBV4-2 and TRBJ2-5, with D perhaps TRBD2 (6 bases). Deletions cut 0 bases from V and 7 bases from J, with 12 bases between. Germline CDR1 and CDR2: LGHNA and YNFKEQ. The CDR3 contains 14 residues. CDR3 in DNA: TGTGCCAGCAGCCAAGAAAAACTAGCAGGGACCCAGTACTTC. As protein: CASSQEKLAGTQYF.

The CDR3 DNA is TGTGCCAGCAGCTCGGACAGGGGGCTCTATGGCTACACCTTC. Translated, it gives CASSSDRGLYGYTF. V gene TRBV13 combines with J gene TRBJ1-2; TRBD1 agrees at 11 bases. Trimming removed 4 bases from V and 4 bases from J; junction bases left unmatched: 2. The CDR3 loop spans 14 amino acids. In germline, CDR1 is PRHDT, CDR2 FYEKMQ (reference sequence).

The rearrangement uses TRBV3-1 (or the pseudogene TRBV3-2) and TRBJ2-7; 8 bases are shared with TRBD1. Germline values: CDR1 LGHDT, CDR2 YNNKEL (reference sequence). Trimming took 2 bases from V and 3 from J; bases not matched to a gene: 9. This CDR3 spans 16 amino acids. The CDR3 DNA reads TGTGCCAGCAGCCAACCTGACAGGGGCTACCACTACGAGCAGTACTTC. As protein: CASSQPDRGYHYEQYF.

This clone was observed a few times. The chain uses TRBV2 and TRBJ2-5, with D possibly matching TRBD1 (5 bases). Trimming pared 6 bases from V and 7 bases from J, leaving 12 bases between. The germline gives CDR1 SNHLY, CDR2 FYNNEI. The CDR3 loop spans 12 amino acids. The CDR3 DNA reads TGTGCCAGCAGGGGCAGGGTGGGGACCCAGTACTTC. Translating it yields CASRGRVGTQYF.

V gene TRBV5-6 combines with J gene TRBJ2-1, with D perhaps TRBD1 (7 bases). Germline lookup yields CDR1 SGHDT and CDR2 YYEEEE. Trimming stripped 6 bases from V and 7 bases from J, with 14 bases between. The CDR3 is made up of 13 amino acids. This CDR3 reads CASTVRGVNEQFF. CDR3 DNA sequence: TGTGCCAGCACCGTCAGGGGGGTTAATGAGCAGTTCTTC.

This clone turned up a few times. The chain has TRBV10-2 and TRBJ2-2; D gene ambiguous. V was cut by 3 bases and J by 0 bases, with 8 bases left in between. Germline V lookup: CDR1 WSHSY, CDR2 SAAADI. The CDR3 extends over 15 amino acids. DNA of the CDR3: TGCGCCAGCAGTGACACGGGTTCGAACACCGGGGAGCTGTTTTTT. It translates to CASSDTGSNTGELFF.

This clone is a singleton in its sample. This chain uses TRBV5-1 with TRBJ2-1; D not certain. The V gene lost 0 bases and the J gene lost 9 bases, with 10 bases spanning the gap. Per germline, CDR1 SGHRS and CDR2 YFSETQ. This CDR3 has 13 amino acids. The CDR3 protein is CASSLAYSGEQFF. CDR3 in DNA: TGCGCCAGCAGCTTGGCCTATTCGGGTGAGCAGTTCTTC.

The chain is built from TRBV2 and TRBJ1-3; D is possibly TRBD1 (5 bases). Germline lookup yields CDR1 SNHLY and CDR2 FYNNEI. The CDR3 spans 13 residues. The V end lost 7 bases, the J end lost 0 bases, and 7 bases lay between the germline ends. The CDR3 DNA reads as TGTGCCAGCACGGGGACCTCTGGAAACACCATATATTTT. Amino acids: CASTGTSGNTIYF.

A few counts support this clone. The genes are TRBV7-2 and TRBJ2-1; 13 bases map to TRBD2. The CDR3 consists of 17 residues. CDR1 is SGHTA, CDR2 FQGNSA, per germline. V shed 1 base, J shed 10 bases, and the junction held 10 bases outside the gene matches. The CDR3 sequence is CASSLGDRLAGGREQFF. CDR3 in DNA: TGTGCCAGCAGCTTAGGAGACAGACTAGCGGGGGGTCGGGAGCAGTTCTTC.

The genes are TRBV3-1 (or the pseudogene TRBV3-2) and TRBJ2-7, with 7 bases identical to TRBD1. V was pared by 4 bases and J by 6 bases, with 3 bases of the junction left unmatched. Per germline, CDR1 LGHDT and CDR2 YNNKEL (reference sequence). The CDR3 consists of 12 residues. The CDR3 nucleotides are TGTGCCAGCAGCCTACAGGGGAGCGAGCAGTACTTC. This codes for CASSLQGSEQYF.

This sequence joins TRBV5-1 and TRBJ2-3, with 11 bases fitting TRBD2. CDR1 and CDR2 from the germline V gene are SGHRS and YFSETQ. V lost 4 bases, J lost 3 bases, and 4 bases stayed unmatched. This CDR3 comprises 15 residues. CDR3 residues: CASSHSGGATDTQYF. CDR3 DNA sequence: TGCGCCAGCAGCCATAGCGGGGGGGCTACAGATACGCAGTATTTT.